This T cell receptor beta chain was observed in a study of CD8 T cells in ankylosing spondylitis. The CDR3 is 15 residues long. In germline, CDR1 is SGHVS, CDR2 FNYEAQ. The trim removed 5 bases at V and 4 bases at J, leaving 7 bases unmatched. MiXCR, run by TCRdb on the 5' RACE reads, gives a single entry per CDR3 protein. The data hold approximately 300,000 distinct CDR3 sequences, with 20% observed a single time. This clonotype has more than one count but fewer than ten. Its antigen is not identified. Study results and caveats: Matched ankylosing spondylitis synovial fluid reportedly showed significant enrichment of disease-linked clones. Past research had described some motif variants in reactive arthritis synovial fluid and blood. Those disease-linked clones were CD8+; they were also relatively rare in peripheral blood.

The receptor was isolated from a male donor with ankylosing spondylitis or in good health (not recorded which). The rearrangement uses TRBV7-6 and TRBJ2-3; TRBD2 matches 9 bases. Source material: blood, either unsorted or a sorted T cell fraction (not recorded which). CDR3 region: CASSDSGRGADTQYF. The CDR3 DNA is TGTGCCAGCAGCGATAGCGGGAGAGGTGCAGATACGCAGTATTTT.